This T cell receptor (beta chain) was documented in a study of breast tumors, draining lymph nodes, adjacent tissues. Study outcomes and limitations: That most tumor T cells come from lymph nodes remained unproven. Luminal-like breast cancer showed significantly greater tumor-nontumor repertoire similarity than basal-like breast cancer did. Data fit most tumor T cells coming from lymph node, expanding in tumor.

Details on this clonotype: Its antigen is unknown.

Breast cancer patients provided tissue from their axillary draining lymph nodes. From the multiplex PCR reads, TCRdb called clonotypes with MiXCR, one entry per CDR3 protein. This sample has over 150,000 distinct CDR3 sequences; roughly a third occur once, and the top ten carry around 4.1%. This sequence was found in a female donor with breast cancer. Some clones in this sample may be carry-over from other donors' samples. Sequencing was performed on axillary lymph node tissue.

The CDR3 reads CASSLGWAGASNSPLHF. CDR3 sequence (DNA): TGTGCCAGCAGCTTAGGATGGGCAGGAGCGAGTAATTCACCCCTCCACTTT. The rearrangement links TRBV7-2 to TRBJ1-6, with D unclear. Germline loops: CDR1 SGHTA, CDR2 FQGNSA. This CDR3 comprises 17 residues. The ends were cut back, 1 base at V and 6 bases at J, with 16 bases in the middle.